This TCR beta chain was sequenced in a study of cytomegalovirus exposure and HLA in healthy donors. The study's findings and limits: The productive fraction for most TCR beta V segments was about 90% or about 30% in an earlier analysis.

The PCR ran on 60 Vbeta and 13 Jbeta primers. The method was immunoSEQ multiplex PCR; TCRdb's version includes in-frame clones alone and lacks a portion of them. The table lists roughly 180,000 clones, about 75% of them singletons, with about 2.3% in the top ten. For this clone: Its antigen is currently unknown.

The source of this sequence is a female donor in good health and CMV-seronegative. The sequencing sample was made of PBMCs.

The CDR3 sequence: CASSYPATGSHGYTF. Here the CDR3 DNA reads TGTGCCAGCAGTTACCCAGCGACAGGGAGTCATGGCTACACCTTC. The gene calls are TRBV6-6 and TRBJ1-2; 7 bases match TRBD1. Germline V gene data show CDR1 as MNHNY and CDR2 as SVGAGI (reference sequence). The CDR3 runs 15 residues. V lost 2 bases to trimming and J lost 6 bases; unmatched junction nucleotides: 9.